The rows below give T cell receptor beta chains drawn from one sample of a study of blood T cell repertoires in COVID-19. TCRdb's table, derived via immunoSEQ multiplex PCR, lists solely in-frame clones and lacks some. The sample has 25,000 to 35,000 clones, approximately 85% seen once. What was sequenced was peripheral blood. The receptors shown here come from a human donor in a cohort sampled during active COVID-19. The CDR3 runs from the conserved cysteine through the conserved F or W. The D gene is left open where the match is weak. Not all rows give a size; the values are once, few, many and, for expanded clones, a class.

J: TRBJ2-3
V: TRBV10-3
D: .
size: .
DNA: TGTGCCATCGCCCCACCGACAGGCGAGGATACGCAGTATTTT
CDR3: CAIAPPTGEDTQYF

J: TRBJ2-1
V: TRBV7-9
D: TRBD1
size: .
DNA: TGTGCCAGCAGCTTAGCGGGACAGGGGGCTAGTGAGCAGTTCTTC
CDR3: CASSLAGQGASEQFF

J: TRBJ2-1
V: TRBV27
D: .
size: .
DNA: TGTGCCAGCAGTTACATCCCCGGACACAAGGGGTACAATGAGCAGTTCTTC
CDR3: CASSYIPGHKGYNEQFF

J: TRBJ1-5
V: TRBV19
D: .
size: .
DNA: TGTGCCAGTAGCACAGGGCTCAATCAGCCCCAGCATTTT
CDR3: CASSTGLNQPQHF

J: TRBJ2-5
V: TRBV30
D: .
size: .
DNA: TGTGCCTGGACGGGGGTGGGAGAGACCCAGTACTTC
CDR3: CAWTGVGETQYF

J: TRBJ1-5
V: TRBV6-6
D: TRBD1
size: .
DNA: TGTGCCAGCAGTTACGGGGACAGAAATCAGCCCCAGCATTTT
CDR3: CASSYGDRNQPQHF

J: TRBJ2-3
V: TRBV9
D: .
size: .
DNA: TGTGCCAGCAGCGTTTCCTTCCGGGACACAGATACGCAGTATTTT
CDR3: CASSVSFRDTDTQYF

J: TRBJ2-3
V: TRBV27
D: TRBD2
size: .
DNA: TGTGCCAGCAGTATCACTAGCGGGAGTAGCACAGATACGCAGTATTTT
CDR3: CASSITSGSSTDTQYF

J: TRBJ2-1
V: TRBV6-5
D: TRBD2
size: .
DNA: TGTGCCAGCAGTTTACTAGCGGGGGTATACAATGAGCAGTTCTTC
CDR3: CASSLLAGVYNEQFF

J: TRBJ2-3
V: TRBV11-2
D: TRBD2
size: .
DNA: TGTGCCAGCACCTTCTTAGCGGGATCGAGCACAGATACGCAGTATTTT
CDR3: CASTFLAGSSTDTQYF

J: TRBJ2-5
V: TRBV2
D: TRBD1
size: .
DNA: TGTGCCAGCAGTGATGACAGGGGGCGGGAGACCCAGTACTTC
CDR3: CASSDDRGRETQYF

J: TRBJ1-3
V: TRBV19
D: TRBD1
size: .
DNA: TGTGCCAGTAGCACGGACAGGATCTCTGGAAACACCATATATTTT
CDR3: CASSTDRISGNTIYF

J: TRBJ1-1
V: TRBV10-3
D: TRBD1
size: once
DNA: TGTGCCATCAGGGGACAGTATAACACTGAAGCTTTCTTT
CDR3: CAIRGQYNTEAFF

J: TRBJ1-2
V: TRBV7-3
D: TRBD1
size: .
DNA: TGTGCCAGCAGCTTGGACAGGGAATCTAACTATGGCTACACCTTC
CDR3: CASSLDRESNYGYTF